These 29 T cell receptor beta chains share one sample of origin, sequenced in a study of kidney transplant recipient with SARS-CoV-2 infection. From the reads, TCRdb called clonotypes with MiXCR, one entry per CDR3 protein. The sample has roughly 250,000 distinct CDR3 sequences, 25% to 35% seen once; the top ten hold nearly 7.5%. Sample: a blood sample, taken at baseline and between days 110 and 120 from a kidney transplant recipient. The receptors shown here come from a male patient in his 30s who had COVID-19 and was a kidney transplant recipient. A subset of T cells may come from the graft donor.

Ten or more counts support this clonotype. No DNA is shown, since the ends of the CDR3 on it are uncertain; the CDR3 is the one TCRdb lists. V is TRBV7-5 and J is TRBJ1-2. TRBV7-5 is recorded as a pseudogene. The CDR3 region is 19 residues in length, termini included. CDR3 amino acids: CISVPEVLAEVGKTYGYTF.

At least ten counts were recorded for this clonotype. V and J are TRBV19 and TRBJ1-2; D unresolved. CDR3 size: 17 residues. Germline V lookup: CDR1 LNHDA, CDR2 SQIVND (reference sequence). The germline V and J ends were trimmed by 5 bases and 4 bases, with 23 bases remaining between them. CDR3: CASSFSLTNRKTYGYTF. The CDR3 nucleotides read TGTGCCAGTAGTTTTAGCTTGACAAATCGAAAGACCTATGGCTACACCTTC.

The sample holds many counts of this clonotype. This CDR3 is CASTFRNEYNSPLHF. The DNA for the CDR3 is TGTGCCAGCACCTTCAGGAATGAATATAATTCACCCCTCCACTTT. The J gene is TRBJ1-6, the V gene TRBV27; D not certain. This CDR3 comprises 15 residues. V dropped 7 bases and J dropped 4 bases, with 14 bases sitting between them. CDR1 is MNHEY and CDR2 is SMNVEV in the germline V gene (reference sequence).

There are many counts of this clonotype. The genes are TRBV12-3 or TRBV12-4 and TRBJ1-1; unclear D gene. V was pared by 7 bases and J by 1 base, with 13 bases between. This CDR3 is 14 amino acids long. In DNA, the CDR3 is TGTGCCAGCACCCCGTTTAGTGGGAACACTGAAGCTTTCTTT. It specifies CASTPFSGNTEAFF.

This clonotype was counted at least ten times. The chain uses TRBV6-1 and TRBJ2-2; TRBD2 is a possible D gene (5 bases). The CDR3 is made up of 16 amino acids. Trimming took 2 bases from V and 5 from J, leaving 15 bases between them. Germline V CDR1 and CDR2: MNHNS, SASEGT. The CDR3 region is CASSENRHTGTGELFF. Here the CDR3 DNA reads TGTGCCAGCAGTGAAAATCGGCATACGGGGACCGGGGAGCTGTTTTTT.

As concerns this clonotype: A much more abundant neighbour one base away suggests this may be a read error. The chain carries TRBV10-3 and TRBJ2-7; unclear D gene. CDR1 and CDR2 from the germline V gene are ENHRY and SYGVKD. Deletions cut 3 bases from V and 4 bases from J, with 4 bases between. There are 11 residues in the CDR3. The CDR3 coding sequence is TGTGCCATCAGTGATCAGTACGAGCAGTACTTC. It specifies CAISDQYEQYF.

With regard to this clonotype: A much larger clonotype is one base distant, so this may be a read error. The chain is built from TRBV6-6 and TRBJ1-1, with a tentative D call TRBD1 (6 bases). This CDR3 region has 12 residues. Germline loops: CDR1 MNHNY, CDR2 SVGAGI (reference sequence). Here the CDR3 DNA reads TGTACCACAAACAGGGACTTTACTGAAGCTTTCTTT. Its protein is CTTNRDFTEAFF.

The table lists this clonotype with many counts. V gene TRBV5-5 combines with J gene TRBJ2-7; TRBD1 agrees at 7 bases. CDR3 length equals 16 residues. J gave up 3 bases and V 3 bases, and 12 bases lay outside the gene matches. Germline V gene data show CDR1 as SGHKS and CDR2 as YYEKEE (reference sequence). This CDR3 reads CASSSFVNRGGYEQYF. The CDR3 coding sequence is TGTGCCAGCAGCTCCTTCGTAAACAGGGGCGGCTACGAGCAGTACTTC.

A remark on this clonotype: A much more abundant neighbour one base away suggests this may be a read error. The CDR3 loop reads CTSSLPDRLYGYTF. CDR3 coding DNA: TGTACCAGCAGTTTACCCGACCGTCTCTATGGCTACACCTTC. This chain uses TRBV28 with TRBJ1-2, with D unclear. The CDR3 sequence is 14 residues long. The germline gives CDR1 MDHEN, CDR2 SYDVKM.

In this sample, this clonotype turned up many times. The V and J genes are TRBV30 and TRBJ2-2, with TRBD2 matching over 8 bases. Per the germline V gene, CDR1 is GTSNPN and CDR2 is SVGIG (reference sequence). The CDR3 covers 15 residues. V lost 2 bases, J lost 7 bases, and 9 bases stayed unmatched. This CDR3 is CAWSYREGPVGELFF. The CDR3 DNA sequence: TGTGCCTGGAGTTACCGGGAGGGCCCGGTCGGGGAGCTGTTTTTT.

The table lists this clonotype with many counts. The gene calls are TRBV6-6 and TRBJ1-2, with D hard to call. Germline values: CDR1 MNHNY, CDR2 SVGAGI (reference sequence). Trimming removed 5 bases from V and 4 bases from J, with 23 bases in between. CDR3 length: 17 amino acids. DNA for the CDR3: TGTGCCAGCAGTATGGAGTTAGGTGGGAGAAAGACCTATGGCTACACCTTC. Translated: CASSMELGGRKTYGYTF.

This clonotype was observed many times. The V call is TRBV4-1, the J call TRBJ1-4; possible D gene TRBD1, 5 bases. Trimming cost V 0 bases and J 8 bases, with 13 bases left between them. This CDR3 comprises 15 residues. The germline gives CDR1 MGHRA, CDR2 YSYEKL. The CDR3 DNA sequence: TGCGCCAGCAGCCAAGACAGGGAATGGGACGAAAAACTGTTTTTT. This encodes CASSQDREWDEKLFF.

This clonotype has only a few counts. This sequence joins TRBV6-5 and TRBJ1-2; D is uncertain. Trimming took 4 bases from V and 4 from J, leaving 22 bases between them. CDR3 length: 17 amino acids. The germline V gene encodes CDR1 MNHEY and CDR2 SVGAGI. The CDR3 DNA follows: TGTGCCAGCAGTTCTTTTCAGCCTTACGGAAGGACCTATGGCTACACCTTC. This translates into CASSSFQPYGRTYGYTF.

As for this clonotype: A much larger clone lies a single base off, so this may be a read error. V usage is TRBV28 and J usage is TRBJ2-2; D possibly corresponds to TRBD2 (5 bases). CDR1 is MDHEN, CDR2 SYDVKM, per germline. This CDR3 contains 13 residues. CDR3 sequence (DNA): TGTGCCAGCAATTCGATAAACACCGGGGAGCTGGTTTTT. Translated, it gives CASNSINTGELVF. Based on the CDR3 plus reference TRBV28 and TRBJ2-2, the full variable domain is DVKVTQSSRYLVKRTGEKVFLECVQDMDHENMFWYRQDPGLGLRLIYFSYDVKMKEKGDIPEGYSVSREKKERFSLILESASTNQTSMYLCASNSINTGELVFGEGSRLTVL.

This clonotype was seen ten or more times. The gene calls are TRBV20-1 and TRBJ2-1; 11 bases are a match to TRBD2. This CDR3 contains 18 residues. Per germline, CDR1 DFQATT and CDR2 SNEGSKA (reference sequence). V lost 1 base, J lost 3 bases, and 11 bases stayed unmatched. CDR3: CSARVGTSGSNIYNEQFF. The CDR3 DNA follows: TGCAGTGCTAGAGTCGGGACTAGCGGCTCAAACATCTACAATGAGCAGTTCTTC.

This clonotype was seen at least ten times. The chain joins TRBV7-2 to TRBJ1-2; D is uncertain. The germline V and J ends were trimmed by 4 bases and 4 bases, with 22 bases remaining between them. The CDR3 totals 17 residues. Germline-derived CDR1 and CDR2 are SGHTA and FQGNSA. Here the CDR3 reads CASSSCNRDGKTYGYTF. For the CDR3, the DNA is TGTGCCAGCAGCTCCTGTAACAGAGACGGAAAGACCTATGGCTACACCTTC.

This clonotype came up many times. This chain links TRBV7-9 with TRBJ2-7; D gene uncertain. Trimming took off 1 base at V and 5 bases at J, with 9 bases between the two ends. The germline V gene has CDR1 SEHNR and CDR2 FQNEAQ (reference sequence). The CDR3 is 13 amino acids. The CDR3 loop is CASSLVSSHEQYF. The CDR3 DNA reads as TGTGCCAGCAGCTTAGTATCGTCCCACGAGCAGTACTTC. Variable domain in full (rest from reference TRBV7-9 and TRBJ2-7): DTGVSQNPRHKITKRGQNVTFRCDPISEHNRLYWYRQTLGQGPEFLTYFQNEAQLEKSRLLSDRFSAERPKGSFSTLEIQRTEQGDSAMYLCASSLVSSHEQYFGPGTRLTVT.

This clonotype occurred many times. This chain connects TRBV6-5 to TRBJ1-5, with a possible D match to TRBD1 (5 bases). Germline V gene lookup returns CDR1 MNHEY and CDR2 SVGAGI. The CDR3 runs to 14 residues. The V end lost 5 bases, the J end lost 6 bases, and 14 bases lay between the germline ends. CDR3 protein: CASSTRQTGQPQHF. The CDR3 DNA reads as TGTGCCAGCAGTACCCGACAGACCGGTCAGCCCCAGCATTTT.

With respect to this clonotype: This may come from a read error, since a much larger clone is one base off. The genes are TRBV30 and TRBJ2-1; D ambiguous. The CDR3 has 15 amino acids. The V gene's germline CDR1 is GTSNPN and CDR2 SVGIG (reference sequence). The chain's CDR3 is CAWSVDRSSYNQQFF. The CDR3 DNA sequence: TGTGCCTGGAGTGTGGATAGGAGCTCCTACAATCAGCAGTTCTTC.

Remarks on this clonotype: A much larger clone differs from this one at a single base, so this may be a read error. The rearrangement links TRBV29-1 to TRBJ1-1; D might be TRBD1 (6 bases). This CDR3 contains 12 residues. Germline V lookup: CDR1 SQVTM, CDR2 ANQGSEA. The CDR3 is CGVESRGTEAFF. CDR3 DNA sequence: TGCGGCGTTGAATCCAGGGGCACTGAAGCTTTCTTT.

This clonotype was recorded at least ten times. CDR3 residues: CASSFLGLADNEQFF. In DNA, the CDR3 is TGTGCCAGCAGTTTCCTCGGACTAGCGGACAATGAGCAGTTCTTC. The rearrangement links TRBV28 to TRBJ2-1; the match to TRBD2 covers 10 bases. CDR3 length: 15 residues. CDR1 and CDR2 from the germline V gene are MDHEN and SYDVKM. V dropped 3 bases and J dropped 5; count of bases not matched to a gene: 4.

This clonotype occurred many times. The CDR3 protein is CASSQRGSGELFF. The CDR3 DNA follows: TGTGCCAGCAGCCAAAGGGGTTCCGGGGAGCTGTTTTTT. The chain joins TRBV28 to TRBJ2-2; D possibly corresponds to TRBD1 (5 bases). The CDR3 covers 13 residues. Trimming took 6 bases from V and 6 from J, leaving 11 bases between them. Germline-derived CDR1 and CDR2 are MDHEN and SYDVKM.

This clonotype was detected ten times or more. Here the CDR3 reads CATTDRVSYNSPLHF. Written as DNA, the CDR3 is TGCGCCACCACCGACAGGGTGTCCTATAATTCACCCCTCCACTTT. V gene TRBV10-1 combines with J gene TRBJ1-6; 7 positions match TRBD1. This CDR3 has 15 amino acids. Germline trimming cut 10 bases from V and 1 base from J; bases unmatched to any gene: 7. In germline, CDR1 is WNHNN, CDR2 SYGVQD (reference sequence).

This clonotype has a count of ten or more. The chain carries TRBV11-3 and TRBJ1-2; D ambiguous. This CDR3 is 17 amino acids long. Germline loops: CDR1 SGHNT, CDR2 YENEEA. The V and J ends lost 3 bases and 4 bases respectively, with 21 bases between them. CDR3 in DNA: TGTGCCAGCAGCTTCATTATCGATCTCGGAAAGACCTATGGCTACACCTTC. Amino acid sequence: CASSFIIDLGKTYGYTF.

This clonotype was seen ten or more times. The chain employs TRBV6-1 and TRBJ1-5; TRBD1 matches 7 bases. Germline loops: CDR1 MNHNS, CDR2 SASEGT. The CDR3 is 17 amino acids. Germline trimming cut 3 bases from V and 0 bases from J; bases unmatched to any gene: 8. The CDR3 nucleotides read TGTGCCAGCAGTGACAAAAACACAGGGGATAGCAATCAGCCCCAGCATTTT. Encoded protein: CASSDKNTGDSNQPQHF.

This clonotype has just a few counts. This rearrangement joins TRBV3-1 to TRBJ1-1; D ambiguous. From germline, CDR1 is LGHDT and CDR2 YNNKEL (reference sequence). Trimming took off 3 bases at V and 4 bases at J, with 21 bases between the two ends. The CDR3 length is 17 residues. The CDR3 reads CASSHLRPISIRTEAFF. CDR3 in DNA: TGTGCCAGCAGCCATCTTCGTCCCATTTCAATTCGCACTGAAGCTTTCTTT.

There are many counts of this clonotype. V usage is TRBV18 and J usage is TRBJ1-2; 7 bases line up with TRBD1. Germline values: CDR1 KGHSH, CDR2 LQKENI. V lost 8 bases and J lost 0; bases outside the gene matches: 9. The CDR3 length is 15 residues. The CDR3 coding sequence is TGTGCCAGCCGCCGGCCAGGGGGTCCTAACTATGGCTACACCTTC. Translated, it gives CASRRPGGPNYGYTF. Looking up the rest from reference TRBV18 and TRBJ1-2 gives the full variable domain: NAGVMQNPRHLVRRRGQEARLRCSPMKGHSHVYWYRQLPEEGLKFMVYLQKENIIDESGMPKERFSAEFPKEGPSILRIQQVVRGDSAAYFCASRRPGGPNYGYTFGSGTRLTVV.

As for this clonotype: A much larger clone differs by one base, so this may be a read error. The chain recombines TRBV5-5 with TRBJ1-6; unclear D gene. The CDR3 spans 15 residues. CDR1 SGHKS and CDR2 YYEKEE come from the germline V gene (reference sequence). Between the trimmed V and J ends, which lost 2 bases and 11 bases, there was a span of 17 bases. CDR3 in amino acids: CASSFFGSIGTPLHF. Written as DNA, the CDR3 is TGTGCCAGCAGCTTTTTTGGGTCGATAGGTACACCCCTCCACTTT.

In this sample, this clonotype turned up many times. The rearrangement joins TRBV2 to TRBJ1-1; D call uncertain. From germline, CDR1 is SNHLY and CDR2 FYNNEI. CDR3 length: 12 amino acids. The V and J ends lost 11 bases and 1 base respectively, with 11 bases between them. The CDR3 protein is CAVWTANTEAFF. Written as DNA, the CDR3 is TGTGCCGTATGGACTGCGAACACTGAAGCTTTCTTT.